This TCR beta chain was retrieved from a study of cytomegalovirus exposure and HLA in healthy donors. Study-wide findings and caveats: Owing to their indistinguishability, certain V segments, notably TRBV6-2 and TRBV6-3, were excluded.

In regard to this clone: Its antigen is still unknown.

Germline values: CDR1 LNHDA, CDR2 SQIVND (reference sequence). The V segment lost 3 bases and the J segment 5 bases; nucleotides outside the gene matches: 10. The CDR3 is 17 amino acids. The PCR used 60 Vbeta and 13 Jbeta primers. Assay used: immunoSEQ multiplex PCR; TCRdb lists only in-frame clones, some missing. The sample yields roughly 140,000 clones, about 79% seen once. The genes are TRBV19 and TRBJ1-1; 12 nucleotides match TRBD1. The sample consisted of PBMCs. The TCR comes from a male donor in good health and CMV-seronegative. The CDR3 sequence is CASSIGGTGGVGTEAFF. CDR3 DNA sequence: TGTGCCAGTAGTATTGGCGGGACAGGGGGCGTCGGAACTGAAGCTTTCTTT.